This T cell receptor (beta chain) was profiled in a study of shared clonotypes between healthy human individuals. Findings and limits, study-wide: Represented diversity (both genetic and exposure-history) was limited by the small number of donors. In contrast to clonotypes shared by all four donors, non-shared clonotypes had lower generation probabilities.

CD45RO-negative cells were positively selected for CCR7, leaving out terminally differentiated effector memory CD45RA+ cells. The study drew all its donors from Caucasian adults living in Nashville, Tennessee. Germline V CDR1 and CDR2: SEHNR, FQNEAQ (reference sequence). This CDR3 has 14 amino acids. Trimming cost V 3 bases and J 1 base, with 10 bases left between them. Assay execution took place at the deep level. Clones were sequenced by immunoSEQ multiplex PCR, and TCRdb holds only the in-frame ones, with some missing. Of roughly 850,000 clones in the sample, approximately 97% were seen once. This clone has a single count. The antigen remains unidentified.

Sequenced sample: naive CD8+ T cells sorted from blood. The sequence was collected from a man aged 30 to 39 in good health. The chain joins TRBV7-9 to TRBJ2-7; D gene unclear. The CDR3 is CASSFPDVSYEQYF. CDR3 DNA sequence: TGTGCCAGCAGCTTCCCGGACGTATCCTACGAGCAGTACTTC.